A selection of T cell receptor beta chains follows, all from one sample in a study of radiotherapy plus CTLA-4 blockade in lung cancer. Assay used: immunoSEQ multiplex PCR; TCRdb lists only in-frame clones, some missing. The sample lists 110,000 or so clones, nearly 80% occurring once. The specimen comprised peripheral blood, sampled from a patient treated with radiotherapy plus ipilimumab. The receptors originated from a human donor with non-small cell lung cancer who had a partial response to radiotherapy plus ipilimumab. CDR3s include the opening cysteine and the closing phenylalanine or tryptophan. D genes are given only for firm matches. Size is omitted from some rows. Given values are once, few, many or a class for expanded clones.

v_call,d_call,j_call,clone_size,cdr3_length,cdr3_aa,cdr3_nt
TRBV5-1,.,TRBJ2-3,.,15,CASRRLLSSTDTQYF,TGCGCCAGCAGGCGATTACTGTCTAGCACAGATACGCAGTATTTT
TRBV19,.,TRBJ2-3,.,16,CASSINGARVADTQYF,TGTGCCAGTAGTATAAATGGGGCCAGGGTGGCAGATACGCAGTATTTT
TRBV25-1,TRBD1,TRBJ1-1,.,14,CASTTTGSGTEAFF,TGTGCCAGCACCACGACAGGGTCCGGCACTGAAGCTTTCTTT
TRBV19,TRBD2,TRBJ2-1,many,15,CASSTLAGGWYEQFF,TGTGCCAGTAGTACCCTAGCGGGAGGATGGTATGAGCAGTTCTTC
TRBV5-1,TRBD2,TRBJ2-1,.,15,CASSPAIAGVGEQFF,TGCGCCAGCAGCCCCGCGATAGCGGGAGTAGGGGAGCAGTTCTTC
TRBV28,.,TRBJ2-1,.,16,CASSFSVQTSRNEQFF,TGTGCCAGCAGTTTCAGCGTCCAGACGAGTCGGAATGAGCAGTTCTTC
TRBV15,.,TRBJ2-1,.,15,CATSRDQGMDNEQFF,TGTGCCACCAGCAGAGATCAGGGGATGGACAATGAGCAGTTCTTC
TRBV28,.,TRBJ2-1,.,15,CASSESGDSYNEQFF,TGTGCCAGCAGTGAATCGGGGGACTCCTACAATGAGCAGTTCTTC
TRBV28,TRBD1,TRBJ2-5,once,12,CASHRGQETQYF,TGTGCCAGCCACAGGGGCCAAGAGACCCAGTACTTC
TRBV4-1,TRBD1,TRBJ1-2,once,15,CASSQDRAGDYGYTF,TGCGCCAGCAGCCAGGACAGGGCGGGGGACTATGGCTACACCTTC
TRBV19,.,TRBJ2-5,.,11,CASTYGETQYF,TGTGCCAGTACCTACGGGGAGACCCAGTACTTC
TRBV25-1,.,TRBJ1-5,.,14,CASSGNGQNQPQHF,TGTGCCAGCAGTGGGAATGGACAGAATCAGCCCCAGCATTTT
TRBV18,TRBD1,TRBJ2-5,.,14,CASSPDRGGVTQYF,TGTGCCAGCTCACCGGACAGGGGCGGTGTGACCCAGTACTTC
TRBV5-1,TRBD1,TRBJ2-1,.,15,CASSSQGASYNEQFF,TGCGCCAGCAGCTCTCAGGGGGCCTCCTACAATGAGCAGTTCTTC
TRBV4-3,.,TRBJ1-2,.,17,CASSQGPEVSDPYGYTF,TGCGCCAGCAGCCAAGGACCTGAGGTGAGCGACCCCTATGGCTACACCTTC
TRBV6-5,.,TRBJ2-6,.,15,CASSRDSSGANVLTF,TGTGCCAGCAGTAGAGACAGCTCTGGGGCCAACGTCCTGACTTTC
TRBV25-1,TRBD2,TRBJ2-5,.,14,CASSHSGRSETQYF,TGTGCCAGCAGCCATAGCGGGAGAAGCGAGACCCAGTACTTC
TRBV7-9,.,TRBJ2-7,many,15,CASSLETGIFREQYF,TGTGCCAGCAGCTTAGAAACAGGGATCTTCCGCGAGCAGTACTTC
TRBV29-1,TRBD2,TRBJ2-1,.,13,CSGGLALEFEQFF,TGCAGCGGTGGACTAGCTTTAGAGTTTGAGCAGTTCTTC
TRBV5-4,TRBD2,TRBJ2-1,.,18,CASSPNGPTSDVYNEQFF,TGTGCCAGCAGCCCAAACGGACCCACTAGCGATGTCTACAATGAGCAGTTCTTC
TRBV28,TRBD1,TRBJ1-2,.,14,CASSRQGPLSGYTF,TGTGCCAGCAGCCGACAGGGCCCCCTTTCCGGCTACACCTTC
TRBV6-4,TRBD2,TRBJ2-1,.,16,CASSPTSGSGYNEQFF,TGTGCCAGCAGTCCGACTAGCGGGAGTGGGTACAATGAGCAGTTCTTC
TRBV9,TRBD2,TRBJ2-1,.,17,CASSERTSGTTYNEQFF,TGTGCCAGCAGCGAGAGGACTAGCGGGACCACCTACAATGAGCAGTTCTTC
TRBV6-5,TRBD2,TRBJ2-7,.,15,CASSRSGKVSYEQYF,TGTGCCAGCAGCCGCAGCGGGAAGGTTTCCTACGAGCAGTACTTC
TRBV25-1,.,TRBJ1-4,.,12,CASRQANEKLFF,TGTGCCAGCAGGCAGGCTAATGAAAAACTGTTTTTT
TRBV6-1,TRBD1,TRBJ1-1,many,11,CASSEQGKAFF,TGTGCCAGCAGCGAACAGGGGAAAGCTTTCTTT
TRBV5-5,.,TRBJ2-5,few,14,CASSSMTGVETQYF,TGTGCCAGCAGCTCGATGACAGGAGTGGAGACCCAGTACTTC
TRBV7-2,.,TRBJ1-5,.,13,CASSLDGIEPQHF,TGTGCCAGCAGCTTAGACGGGATTGAGCCCCAGCATTTT